These T cell receptor beta chains were read from a single sample in a study of T cell changes during pregnancy in multiple sclerosis. Clones were read by immunoSEQ multiplex PCR, and TCRdb kept only the in-frame ones, dropping some. The repertoire has 30,000 to 45,000 clones, roughly 88% of them found once; the top ten carry 1.2%. The input for sequencing was CD4+ T cells from peripheral blood mononuclear cells, taken before pregnancy. The origin of the receptors is a female donor with multiple sclerosis, enrolled in a pregnancy study. Each CDR3 is given with its conserved first and last residue. Each record gives: V gene, D gene, J gene, clone size, CDR3 protein, CDR3 DNA. The D gene is left open where the match is weak. Rows may omit the clone size; those that give it use once, few, many or a size class.

v_gene: TRBV5-1
d_gene: TRBD2
j_gene: TRBJ2-1
abundance: NA
CDR3aa: CASSTGLGGNEQFF
CDR3nt: TGCGCCAGCAGCACCGGACTAGGTGGGAATGAGCAGTTCTTC

v_gene: TRBV5-1
d_gene: TRBD2
j_gene: TRBJ2-5
abundance: NA
CDR3aa: CASSVSGRAQETQYF
CDR3nt: TGCGCCAGCAGCGTTAGCGGGAGGGCCCAAGAGACCCAGTACTTC

v_gene: TRBV10-3
d_gene: TRBD2
j_gene: TRBJ2-2
abundance: NA
CDR3aa: CAISSRLAGVTGELFF
CDR3nt: TGTGCCATCAGTTCAAGACTAGCGGGAGTCACCGGGGAGCTGTTTTTT

v_gene: TRBV7-9
d_gene: TRBD2
j_gene: TRBJ2-2
abundance: NA
CDR3aa: CATRGRDTGELFF
CDR3nt: TGTGCCACCCGAGGGAGGGACACCGGGGAGCTGTTTTTT

v_gene: TRBV28
d_gene: NA
j_gene: TRBJ1-5
abundance: once
CDR3aa: CASTGGTAQHF
CDR3nt: TGTGCCAGCACCGGAGGGACGGCCCAGCATTTT

v_gene: TRBV4-1
d_gene: TRBD1
j_gene: TRBJ2-7
abundance: NA
CDR3aa: CASSQAGTGNYEQYF
CDR3nt: TGCGCCAGCAGCCAGGCCGGGACAGGGAACTACGAGCAGTACTTC

v_gene: TRBV6-4
d_gene: TRBD2
j_gene: TRBJ2-1
abundance: NA
CDR3aa: CASSTGTSGHNEQFF
CDR3nt: TGTGCCAGCAGTACCGGGACTAGCGGCCACAATGAGCAGTTCTTC

v_gene: TRBV5-6
d_gene: NA
j_gene: TRBJ1-2
abundance: NA
CDR3aa: CASSLGAGESYGYTF
CDR3nt: TGTGCCAGCAGCTTGGGGGCAGGGGAAAGCTATGGCTACACCTTC

v_gene: TRBV6-4
d_gene: TRBD2
j_gene: TRBJ2-4
abundance: NA
CDR3aa: CASSDTSSGGGIQYF
CDR3nt: TGTGCCAGCAGTGACACCTCTAGCGGGGGAGGGATTCAGTACTTC

v_gene: TRBV28
d_gene: NA
j_gene: TRBJ2-6
abundance: NA
CDR3aa: CASSSGWAYGANVLTF
CDR3nt: TGTGCCAGCAGTTCAGGGTGGGCGTACGGGGCCAACGTCCTGACTTTC

v_gene: TRBV7-9
d_gene: NA
j_gene: TRBJ2-7
abundance: NA
CDR3aa: CASSKDPRGYEQYF
CDR3nt: TGTGCCAGCAGCAAAGACCCCAGGGGCTACGAGCAGTACTTC

v_gene: TRBV9
d_gene: NA
j_gene: TRBJ2-7
abundance: NA
CDR3aa: CASSVGTSPYEQYF
CDR3nt: TGTGCCAGCAGCGTAGGGACATCCCCCTACGAGCAGTACTTC

v_gene: TRBV2
d_gene: TRBD2
j_gene: TRBJ2-7
abundance: NA
CDR3aa: CASRAWTSGNEQYF
CDR3nt: TGTGCCAGCAGGGCTTGGACTAGCGGGAACGAGCAGTACTTC

v_gene: TRBV4-2
d_gene: NA
j_gene: TRBJ2-2
abundance: NA
CDR3aa: CASSRGTSIVGELFF
CDR3nt: TGTGCCAGCAGCCGAGGCACTAGTATTGTCGGGGAGCTGTTTTTT

v_gene: TRBV11-2
d_gene: NA
j_gene: TRBJ2-7
abundance: NA
CDR3aa: CASSLRGGAGNARGYEQYF
CDR3nt: TGTGCCAGCAGCTTACGAGGGGGGGCGGGGAATGCGCGGGGCTACGAGCAGTACTTC

v_gene: TRBV7-9
d_gene: TRBD1
j_gene: TRBJ2-5
abundance: NA
CDR3aa: CASRQGAAETQYF
CDR3nt: TGTGCCAGCAGACAGGGGGCGGCAGAGACCCAGTACTTC

v_gene: TRBV18
d_gene: NA
j_gene: TRBJ1-4
abundance: once
CDR3aa: CASSPPGVIGEKLFF
CDR3nt: TGTGCCAGCTCCCCTCCGGGGGTAATAGGTGAAAAACTGTTTTTT

v_gene: TRBV18
d_gene: NA
j_gene: TRBJ1-5
abundance: NA
CDR3aa: CASSPDGGNQPQHF
CDR3nt: TGTGCCAGCTCACCCGACGGGGGCAATCAGCCCCAGCATTTT

v_gene: TRBV2
d_gene: NA
j_gene: TRBJ2-7
abundance: NA
CDR3aa: CASSEGAGIAYEQYF
CDR3nt: TGTGCCAGCAGTGAAGGGGCGGGGATTGCCTACGAGCAGTACTTC

v_gene: TRBV19
d_gene: TRBD2
j_gene: TRBJ2-2
abundance: NA
CDR3aa: CARTGLAGIVWDTGELFF
CDR3nt: TGTGCCAGAACGGGACTAGCGGGTATCGTTTGGGACACCGGGGAGCTGTTTTTT

v_gene: TRBV30
d_gene: TRBD2
j_gene: TRBJ2-3
abundance: once
CDR3aa: CAWRLAGDTDTQYF
CDR3nt: TGTGCCTGGAGACTAGCGGGAGACACAGATACGCAGTATTTT

v_gene: TRBV7-3
d_gene: NA
j_gene: TRBJ2-7
abundance: NA
CDR3aa: CASSPTGGVGSYEQYF
CDR3nt: TGTGCCAGCAGCCCCACGGGGGGCGTGGGCTCCTACGAGCAGTACTTC

v_gene: TRBV5-6
d_gene: NA
j_gene: TRBJ1-3
abundance: NA
CDR3aa: CASSLRLEDGNTIYF
CDR3nt: TGTGCCAGCAGCTTGAGGCTAGAGGATGGAAACACCATATATTTT

v_gene: TRBV7-2
d_gene: TRBD1
j_gene: TRBJ1-2
abundance: NA
CDR3aa: CASSQGQGRSYTF
CDR3nt: TGTGCCAGCAGCCAGGGACAGGGGCGAAGCTACACCTTC

v_gene: TRBV28
d_gene: TRBD1
j_gene: TRBJ1-2
abundance: NA
CDR3aa: CASSLRTGKIGGYTF
CDR3nt: TGTGCCAGCAGTCTACGGACAGGAAAAATAGGTGGCTACACCTTC

v_gene: TRBV28
d_gene: TRBD2
j_gene: TRBJ2-2
abundance: once
CDR3aa: CASVTSGRVSTGELFF
CDR3nt: TGTGCCAGCGTGACTAGCGGGAGGGTGTCGACCGGGGAGCTGTTTTTT

v_gene: TRBV10-2
d_gene: TRBD2
j_gene: TRBJ2-1
abundance: NA
CDR3aa: CASLTVLRGAGESSAGEQFF
CDR3nt: TGCGCCTCTTTGACAGTCCTTCGCGGGGCGGGAGAGTCGTCGGCGGGTGAGCAGTTCTTC

v_gene: TRBV28
d_gene: NA
j_gene: TRBJ1-2
abundance: NA
CDR3aa: CASSLFAGVDGYTF
CDR3nt: TGTGCCAGCAGTTTATTCGCAGGGGTCGATGGCTACACCTTC

v_gene: TRBV5-1
d_gene: NA
j_gene: TRBJ1-5
abundance: NA
CDR3aa: CASSLAGAGNQPQHF
CDR3nt: TGCGCCAGCAGCTTGGCGGGAGCGGGCAATCAGCCCCAGCATTTT

v_gene: TRBV5-1
d_gene: NA
j_gene: TRBJ2-6
abundance: NA
CDR3aa: CASTPSLSGANVLTF
CDR3nt: TGCGCCAGCACCCCGTCCCTCTCTGGGGCCAACGTCCTGACTTTC

v_gene: TRBV27
d_gene: NA
j_gene: TRBJ2-1
abundance: NA
CDR3aa: CASSHRSGTYNEQFF
CDR3nt: TGTGCCAGCAGTCACCGGTCAGGGACTTACAATGAGCAGTTCTTC

v_gene: TRBV9
d_gene: TRBD2
j_gene: TRBJ2-3
abundance: NA
CDR3aa: CASSVMGTSEADTQYF
CDR3nt: TGTGCCAGCAGCGTAATGGGGACTAGCGAGGCAGATACGCAGTATTTT

v_gene: TRBV4-1
d_gene: NA
j_gene: TRBJ1-4
abundance: few
CDR3aa: CASSQSIVRTGPLGEKLFF
CDR3nt: TGCGCCAGCAGCCAATCAATCGTACGCACAGGGCCATTGGGGGAAAAACTGTTTTTT

v_gene: TRBV28
d_gene: TRBD2
j_gene: TRBJ2-3
abundance: medium-sized
CDR3aa: CASSYPGLASPKRTDTQYF
CDR3nt: TGTGCCAGCAGTTACCCGGGACTAGCGAGCCCGAAGCGCACAGATACGCAGTATTTT

v_gene: TRBV5-4
d_gene: NA
j_gene: TRBJ1-1
abundance: few
CDR3aa: CASSLDGRRAQAFF
CDR3nt: TGTGCCAGCAGCTTGGATGGGCGCAGGGCTCAAGCTTTCTTT

v_gene: TRBV7-2
d_gene: NA
j_gene: TRBJ2-7
abundance: NA
CDR3aa: CASSTTTLTPQYF
CDR3nt: TGTGCCAGCAGCACGACAACTCTAACTCCGCAGTACTTC

v_gene: TRBV27
d_gene: TRBD2
j_gene: TRBJ2-7
abundance: once
CDR3aa: CASSLFRTSAEQYF
CDR3nt: TGTGCCAGCAGTTTATTTCGGACTAGCGCCGAGCAGTACTTC

v_gene: TRBV6-4
d_gene: TRBD1
j_gene: TRBJ2-6
abundance: NA
CDR3aa: CASRRTGDSGANVLTF
CDR3nt: TGTGCCAGCAGAAGGACAGGGGACTCTGGGGCCAACGTCCTGACTTTC

v_gene: TRBV5-6
d_gene: NA
j_gene: TRBJ1-1
abundance: NA
CDR3aa: CASSWDWTNTEAFF
CDR3nt: TGTGCCAGCAGCTGGGACTGGACAAACACTGAAGCTTTCTTT

v_gene: TRBV6-1
d_gene: NA
j_gene: TRBJ2-2
abundance: NA
CDR3aa: CASRGGTGGLFF
CDR3nt: TGTGCCAGCAGGGGAGGAACCGGGGGGCTGTTTTTT

v_gene: TRBV5-1
d_gene: NA
j_gene: TRBJ2-7
abundance: once
CDR3aa: CASSLATRRAYEQYF
CDR3nt: TGCGCCAGCAGCTTGGCGACACGGCGTGCTTACGAGCAGTACTTC

v_gene: TRBV6-6
d_gene: TRBD2
j_gene: TRBJ2-5
abundance: NA
CDR3aa: CASRTWSGRARETQYF
CDR3nt: TGTGCCAGCAGAACCTGGAGCGGGAGGGCCAGGGAGACCCAGTACTTC

v_gene: TRBV30
d_gene: NA
j_gene: TRBJ1-2
abundance: NA
CDR3aa: CAWSDSPDIGYTF
CDR3nt: TGTGCCTGGAGTGACTCTCCCGATATCGGCTACACCTTC

v_gene: TRBV19
d_gene: NA
j_gene: TRBJ1-4
abundance: NA
CDR3aa: CASSPDRMGEKLFF
CDR3nt: TGTGCCAGTAGTCCTGACAGGATGGGTGAAAAACTGTTTTTT

v_gene: TRBV5-1
d_gene: TRBD1
j_gene: TRBJ2-2
abundance: NA
CDR3aa: CASSLRQGNTGELFF
CDR3nt: TGCGCCAGCAGCCTCAGACAGGGGAACACCGGGGAGCTGTTTTTT

v_gene: TRBV28
d_gene: NA
j_gene: TRBJ1-2
abundance: NA
CDR3aa: CASTSNYGYTF
CDR3nt: TGTGCCAGCACCTCGAACTATGGCTACACCTTC